One sample yielded the 22 T cell receptor beta chains listed below, sequenced in a study of post-analysis software for immune sequencing data. Which antigens these TCRs recognize remains unknown. Prepared libraries of TCR beta cDNA carried unique molecular identifiers. One entry per CDR3 protein results from TCRdb running MiXCR on the PCR reads. The repertoire includes about 400,000 distinct CDR3 sequences, around 37% of them detected once, and about an eighth sits in the top ten. Whole-study findings and limits: Relative to controls, patients had 5 or 6 TRBV segments at higher frequency, with TRBV5-6, TRBV5-1 and TRBV20-1 among these.

The sample was blood. Receptors originate from a girl between 10 and 17 years old with multiple sclerosis.

The chain carries TRBV29-1 and TRBJ2-6, with D uncertain. Germline CDR1 and CDR2: SQVTM and ANQGSEA. V lost 1 base to trimming and J lost 2 bases, with 6 bases between them. This CDR3 spans 14 amino acids. The CDR3 region has the DNA TGCAGCGTTGAAGGCACCACTGGGGCCAACGTCCTGACTTTC. It yields the protein CSVEGTTGANVLTF.

The chain combines TRBV4-2 with TRBJ2-3; possible D gene TRBD2, 5 bases. From germline, CDR1 is LGHNA and CDR2 YNFKEQ. CDR3 size: 14 residues. V was trimmed by 9 bases and J by 0 bases, leaving 13 bases between them. CDR3 bases: TGTGCCAGTCAAGGCCCGGGGAGCACAGATACGCAGTATTTT. Protein product: CASQGPGSTDTQYF.

The chain couples TRBV12-3 or TRBV12-4 to TRBJ2-7; unclear D gene. This CDR3 contains 14 residues. The V and J ends lost 4 bases and 2 bases respectively, with 12 bases between them. CDR3 sequence: CASSSSDGTYEQYF. The DNA for the CDR3 is TGTGCCAGCAGTTCTTCCGACGGTACCTACGAGCAGTACTTC.

The chain links TRBV20-1 to TRBJ2-5; no clear D. In germline, CDR1 is DFQATT, CDR2 SNEGSKA (reference sequence). The CDR3 covers 14 residues. Trimming removed 5 bases at V and 2 bases at J, with 15 bases between. The CDR3 here is CSAGRRAIQETQYF. CDR3 bases: TGCAGTGCTGGAAGACGAGCAATTCAAGAGACCCAGTACTTC.

This clonotype was seen only once. The V and J genes are TRBV7-9 and TRBJ2-7, with 8 bases that match TRBD2. The CDR3 extends over 15 amino acids. V lost 1 base to trimming and J lost 3 bases; unmatched junction nucleotides: 5. CDR1 is SEHNR, CDR2 FQNEAQ, per germline (reference sequence). CDR3 amino acids: CASSLGLARDYEQYF. The CDR3 nucleotides read TGTGCCAGCAGCTTAGGACTAGCGAGAGACTACGAGCAGTACTTC.

A note on this clonotype: An end of the junction does not agree with germline; a read error may underlie this. The chain couples TRBV7-9 to TRBJ2-7; 8 bases are shared with TRBD1. CDR1 is SEHNR, CDR2 FQNEAQ, per germline (reference sequence). This CDR3 spans 15 amino acids. This CDR3 is CAGSSSGTGSYEQYF. CDR3 sequence (DNA): TGTGCCGGCAGCTCCTCCGGGACAGGATCCTACGAGCAGTACTTC.

The chain joins TRBV7-2 to TRBJ2-7; D might be TRBD2 (5 bases). V was clipped by 4 bases and J by 0 bases, with 10 bases between them. Per the germline V gene, CDR1 is SGHTA and CDR2 is FQGNSA. The CDR3 has 14 amino acids. DNA of the CDR3: TGTGCCAGCAGCTGGATGGGGAGCTCCTACGAGCAGTACTTC. This codes for CASSWMGSSYEQYF.

Comment on this clonotype: A junction boundary mismatches the germline segment, possibly from a read error. V usage is TRBV29-1 and J usage is TRBJ2-7; D may be TRBD1 or TRBD2 (5 bases each). The J call may be mistaken, given a closer DNA end match to TRBJ2-5. Germline-derived CDR1 and CDR2 are SQVTM and ANQGSEA. The CDR3 runs 13 residues. The CDR3 region has the DNA TGCGGCGTTGAAGTCAACCAGGGACGGACCCAGTACTTC. It codes for CGVEVNQGRTQYF.

This sequence joins TRBV11-3 and TRBJ2-3; D possibly matches TRBD1 or TRBD2 (5 bases each). This CDR3 is built from 15 residues. Germline CDR1 is SGHNT and CDR2 is YENEEA. V gave up 1 base and J gave up 3 bases, with 11 bases separating them. CDR3 sequence: CASSLGVGETDTQYF. CDR3 coding DNA: TGTGCCAGCAGCTTAGGTGTGGGGGAGACAGATACGCAGTATTTT.

The chain joins TRBV29-1 to TRBJ1-4; no definite D call. This CDR3 spans 11 amino acids. Germline values: CDR1 SQVTM, CDR2 ANQGSEA. CDR3 sequence reads: CSVSSNEKLFF. The CDR3 DNA reads as TGCAGTGTATCGTCTAATGAAAAACTGTTTTTT.

As concerns this clonotype: The junction departs from germline at one end; a sequencing error may be responsible. The rearrangement joins TRBV10-3 to TRBJ2-7, with D perhaps matching TRBD1 or TRBD2 (5 bases each). In germline, CDR1 is ENHRY, CDR2 SYGVKD. The CDR3 is made up of 15 amino acids. CDR3 in DNA: TGTGCCGTCAGAGGGGATTTCCCCCTAACCTACGAGCAGTACTTC. Translation gives CAVRGDFPLTYEQYF.

The rearrangement links TRBV7-9 to TRBJ1-5; TRBD1 matches at 7 bases. Germline loops: CDR1 SEHNR, CDR2 FQNEAQ (reference sequence). The CDR3 is 15 amino acids. Trimming at V came to 5 bases and at J to 6 bases, leaving 10 bases not matched to a gene. The CDR3 loop is CASSPSHRGVQPQHF. The CDR3 region has the DNA TGTGCCAGCAGCCCCTCGCACAGGGGAGTTCAGCCCCAGCATTTT.

The chain combines TRBV27 with TRBJ1-4; tentatively, D is TRBD1 (5 bases). Trimming removed 5 bases from V and 8 bases from J, with 21 bases in between. Looked up from germline, CDR1 is MNHEY and CDR2 is SMNVEV (reference sequence). The CDR3 has 16 amino acids. The CDR3 DNA reads as TGTGCCAGCAGTACCTACGCTTTGGGACCGAGGGAAAAACTGTTTTTT. Translation gives CASSTYALGPREKLFF.

The chain combines TRBV12-3 or TRBV12-4 with TRBJ2-3; TRBD2 is a possible D gene (7 bases). The CDR3 is 16 amino acids. V shed 2 bases and J shed 2 bases, with 14 bases lying between them. Written as DNA, the CDR3 is TGTGCCAGCAGTTTAAAGGGGGGGCTAATCACAGATACGCAGTATTTT. Translated, it gives CASSLKGGLITDTQYF.

The chain recombines TRBV28 with TRBJ2-1, with D unclear. Germline CDR1 and CDR2: MDHEN and SYDVKM. V gave up 1 base and J gave up 12 bases, with 13 bases separating them. The CDR3 runs to 13 residues. The chain's CDR3 is CASSLSSTAGQFF. The CDR3 region has the DNA TGTGCCAGCAGTTTATCTTCGACCGCCGGGCAGTTCTTC. The variable domain in full, completed from reference TRBV28 and TRBJ2-1, reads DVKVTQSSRYLVKRTGEKVFLECVQDMDHENMFWYRQDPGLGLRLIYFSYDVKMKEKGDIPEGYSVSREKKERFSLILESASTNQTSMYLCASSLSSTAGQFFGPGTRLTVL.

V usage is TRBV20-1 and J usage is TRBJ1-3; maybe TRBD1 (6 bases). Germline CDR1 is DFQATT and CDR2 is SNEGSKA (reference sequence). Trimming took off 6 bases at V and 14 bases at J, with 20 bases between the two ends. The CDR3 covers 12 residues. CDR3 protein: CSAPGQPNTVYF. The CDR3 nucleotides are TGCAGTGCCCCAGGACAGCCAAATACCGTATATTTT.

The chain employs TRBV5-1 and TRBJ2-1; TRBD1 aligns across 9 bases. V lost 5 bases, J lost 6 bases, and 6 bases stayed unmatched. The CDR3 runs to 14 residues. Germline V gene lookup returns CDR1 SGHRS and CDR2 YFSETQ. The CDR3 coding sequence is TGCGCCAGCAGGACACAGGGGGCGGGCAATGAGCAGTTCTTC. Its translation is CASRTQGAGNEQFF.

The V and J genes are TRBV7-6 and TRBJ2-7, with 8 bases identical to TRBD1. CDR3 length equals 15 residues. CDR1 and CDR2 from the germline V gene are SGHVS and FNYEAQ. V gave up 4 bases and J gave up 3 bases; unmatched junction bases: 8. CDR3: CASSSRTGPIYEQYF. As DNA, the CDR3 is TGTGCCAGCAGCTCAAGGACAGGGCCCATCTACGAGCAGTACTTC.

J is TRBJ2-4 and V is TRBV28; TRBD1 matches 8 bases. The J segment lost 1 base and the V segment lost 3 bases, leaving 8 bases of the junction unmatched. Germline V gene data show CDR1 as MDHEN and CDR2 as SYDVKM. The CDR3 runs to 17 residues. The CDR3 is CASSFLGQAGAKNIQYF. The CDR3 bases are TGTGCCAGCAGTTTTTTGGGACAGGCCGGGGCCAAAAACATTCAGTACTTC.

V usage is TRBV9 and J usage is TRBJ2-3; TRBD2 might be the D (5 bases). The CDR3 sequence is 13 residues long. Trimming removed 4 bases at V and 7 bases at J, with 13 bases between. The germline gives CDR1 SGDLS, CDR2 YYNGEE. CDR3 amino acids: CASSLEGTHTQYF. CDR3 in DNA: TGTGCCAGCAGCCTCGAGGGCACGCATACGCAGTATTTT. Using reference TRBV9 and TRBJ2-3 for the parts outside the CDR3, the full variable domain is DSGVTQTPKHLITATGQRVTLRCSPRSGDLSVYWYQQSLDQGLQFLIQYYNGEERAKGNILERFSAQQFPDLHSELNLSSLELGDSALYFCASSLEGTHTQYFGPGTRLTVL.

This clonotype was recorded a few times. The chain employs TRBV12-3 or TRBV12-4 and TRBJ1-2; D is possibly TRBD1 (6 bases). The CDR3 contains 15 residues. The germline V and J ends were trimmed by 7 bases and 4 bases, with 19 bases remaining between them. CDR3 in DNA: TGTGCCAGCACCCCGGGGGCAGGGCTTACCTATGGCTACACCTTC. This sequence encodes CASTPGAGLTYGYTF.

The chain couples TRBV28 to TRBJ1-6; 7 bases map to TRBD1. The V and J ends lost 3 bases and 7 bases, in that order; junction bases with no gene match: 9. The CDR3 is made up of 16 amino acids. Germline CDR1 is MDHEN and CDR2 is SYDVKM. Here the CDR3 reads CASSFQGGRRNSPLHF. CDR3 in DNA: TGTGCCAGCAGTTTCCAGGGGGGGCGCAGGAATTCACCCCTCCACTTT.